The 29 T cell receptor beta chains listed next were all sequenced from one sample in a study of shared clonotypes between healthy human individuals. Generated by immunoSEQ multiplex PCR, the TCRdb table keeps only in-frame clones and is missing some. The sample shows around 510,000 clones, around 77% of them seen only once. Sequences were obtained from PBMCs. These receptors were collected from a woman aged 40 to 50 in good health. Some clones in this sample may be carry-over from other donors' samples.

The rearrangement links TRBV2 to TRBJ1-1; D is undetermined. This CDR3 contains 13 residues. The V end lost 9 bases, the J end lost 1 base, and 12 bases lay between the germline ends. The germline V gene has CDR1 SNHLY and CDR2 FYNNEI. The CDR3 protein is CARSGKENTEAFF. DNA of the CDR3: TGTGCCAGATCGGGCAAAGAGAACACTGAAGCTTTCTTT. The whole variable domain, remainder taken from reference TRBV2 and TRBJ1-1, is EPEVTQTPSHQVTQMGQEVILRCVPISNHLYFYWYRQILGQKVEFLVSFYNNEISEKSEIFDDQFSVERPDGSNFTLKIRSTKLEDSAMYFCARSGKENTEAFFGQGTRLTVV.

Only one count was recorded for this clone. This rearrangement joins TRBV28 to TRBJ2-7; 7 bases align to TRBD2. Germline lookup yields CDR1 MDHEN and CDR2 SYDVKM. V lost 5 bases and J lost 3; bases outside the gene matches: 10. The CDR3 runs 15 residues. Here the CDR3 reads CASSPRERGDYEQYF. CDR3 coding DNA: TGTGCCAGCAGTCCTCGGGAGCGGGGAGACTACGAGCAGTACTTC.

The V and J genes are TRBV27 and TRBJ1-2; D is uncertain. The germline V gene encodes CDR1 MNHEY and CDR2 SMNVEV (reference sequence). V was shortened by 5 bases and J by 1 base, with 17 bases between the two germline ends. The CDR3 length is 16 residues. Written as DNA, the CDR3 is TGTGCCAGCAGTACCGACACTCGAGGGATTAACTATGGCTACACCTTC. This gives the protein CASSTDTRGINYGYTF.

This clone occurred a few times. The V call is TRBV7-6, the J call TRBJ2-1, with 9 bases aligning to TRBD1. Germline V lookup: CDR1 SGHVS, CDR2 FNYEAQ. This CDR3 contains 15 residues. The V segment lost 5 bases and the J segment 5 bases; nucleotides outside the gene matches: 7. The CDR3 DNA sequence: TGTGCCAGCAGCCTGGGGACAGGGAACCACAATGAGCAGTTCTTC. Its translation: CASSLGTGNHNEQFF.

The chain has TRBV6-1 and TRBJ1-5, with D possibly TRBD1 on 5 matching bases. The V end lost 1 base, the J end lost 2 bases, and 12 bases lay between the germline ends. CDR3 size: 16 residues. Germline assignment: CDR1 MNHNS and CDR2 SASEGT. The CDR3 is CASSEDGLGGNQPQHF. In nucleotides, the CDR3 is TGTGCCAGCAGTGAAGATGGGTTAGGGGGCAATCAGCCCCAGCATTTT.

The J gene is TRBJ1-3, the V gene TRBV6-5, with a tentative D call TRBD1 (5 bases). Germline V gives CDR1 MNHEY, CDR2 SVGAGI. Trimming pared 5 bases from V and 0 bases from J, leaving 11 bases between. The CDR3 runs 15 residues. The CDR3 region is CASSRGTNSGNTIYF. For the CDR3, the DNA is TGTGCCAGCAGTCGAGGGACCAACTCTGGAAACACCATATATTTT.

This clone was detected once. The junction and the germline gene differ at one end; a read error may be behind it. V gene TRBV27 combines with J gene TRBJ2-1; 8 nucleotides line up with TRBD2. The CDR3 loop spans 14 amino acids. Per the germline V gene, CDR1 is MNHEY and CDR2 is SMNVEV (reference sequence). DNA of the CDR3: TGTGCCAGCAGATTATGGACTAGCATTAATGAGCAGTTCTTC. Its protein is CASRLWTSINEQFF.

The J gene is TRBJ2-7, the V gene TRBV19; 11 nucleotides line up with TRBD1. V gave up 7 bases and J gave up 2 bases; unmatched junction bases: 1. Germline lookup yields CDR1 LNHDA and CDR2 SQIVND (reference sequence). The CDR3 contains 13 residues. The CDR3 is CASKGQGAYEQYF. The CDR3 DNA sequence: TGTGCCAGTAAGGGACAGGGGGCCTACGAGCAGTACTTC.

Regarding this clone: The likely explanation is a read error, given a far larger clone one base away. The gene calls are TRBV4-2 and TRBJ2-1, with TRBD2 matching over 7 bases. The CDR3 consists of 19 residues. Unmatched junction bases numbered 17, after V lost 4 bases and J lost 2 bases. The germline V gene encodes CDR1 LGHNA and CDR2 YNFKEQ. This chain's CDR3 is CASSLSKYGLVGPYNEQFF. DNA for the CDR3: TGTGCCAGCAGCCTTTCGAAGTACGGACTAGTGGGCCCCTACAATGAGCAGTTCTTC.

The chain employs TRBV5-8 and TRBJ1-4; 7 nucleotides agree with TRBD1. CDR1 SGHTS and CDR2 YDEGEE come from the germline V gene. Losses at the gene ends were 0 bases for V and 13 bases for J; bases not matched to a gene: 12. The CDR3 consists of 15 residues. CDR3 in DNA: TGTGCCAGCAGCTTGGGACAGGGAATGTCATTCAGACTGTTTTTT. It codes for CASSLGQGMSFRLFF.

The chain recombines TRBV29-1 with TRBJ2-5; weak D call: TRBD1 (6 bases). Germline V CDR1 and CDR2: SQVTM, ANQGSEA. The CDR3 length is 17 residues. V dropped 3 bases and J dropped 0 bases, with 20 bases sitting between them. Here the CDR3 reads CSVDPPMGHRYQETQYF. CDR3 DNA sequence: TGCAGCGTTGACCCACCTATGGGACACCGGTACCAAGAGACCCAGTACTTC.

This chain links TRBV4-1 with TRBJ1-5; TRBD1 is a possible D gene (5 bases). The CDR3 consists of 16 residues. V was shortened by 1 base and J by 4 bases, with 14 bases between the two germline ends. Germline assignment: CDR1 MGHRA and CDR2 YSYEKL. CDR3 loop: CASSQGRGNPNQPQHF. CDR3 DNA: TGCGCCAGCAGCCAAGGGCGGGGGAACCCAAATCAGCCCCAGCATTTT.

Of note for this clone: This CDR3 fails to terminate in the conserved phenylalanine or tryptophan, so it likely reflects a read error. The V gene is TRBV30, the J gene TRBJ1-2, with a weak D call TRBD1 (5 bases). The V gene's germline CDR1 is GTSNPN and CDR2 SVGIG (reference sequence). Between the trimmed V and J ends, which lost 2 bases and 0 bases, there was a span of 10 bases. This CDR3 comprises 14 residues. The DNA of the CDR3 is TGTGCCTGGAGTCGAGGGGAGACTAACTATGGCTACACCTCC. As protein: CAWSRGETNYGYTS.

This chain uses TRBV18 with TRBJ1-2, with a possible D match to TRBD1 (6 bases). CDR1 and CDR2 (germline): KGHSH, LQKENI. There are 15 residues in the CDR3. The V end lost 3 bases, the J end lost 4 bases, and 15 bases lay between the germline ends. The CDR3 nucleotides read TGTGCCAGCTCACCTTCGGGGGCGCGAGGCTATGGCTACACCTTC. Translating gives CASSPSGARGYGYTF.

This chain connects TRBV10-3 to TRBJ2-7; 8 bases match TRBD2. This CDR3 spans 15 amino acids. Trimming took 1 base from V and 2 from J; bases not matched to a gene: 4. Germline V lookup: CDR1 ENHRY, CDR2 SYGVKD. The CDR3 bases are TGTGCCATCAGTGAGTTTAGCGGGGCCACCTACGAGCAGTACTTC. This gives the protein CAISEFSGATYEQYF.

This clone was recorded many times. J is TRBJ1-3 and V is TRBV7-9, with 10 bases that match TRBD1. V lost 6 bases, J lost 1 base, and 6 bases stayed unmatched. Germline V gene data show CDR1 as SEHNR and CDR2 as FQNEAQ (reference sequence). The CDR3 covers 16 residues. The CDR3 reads CASRPRDRGSGNTIYF. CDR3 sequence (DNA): TGTGCCAGCAGACCCCGGGACAGGGGTTCTGGAAACACCATATATTTT.

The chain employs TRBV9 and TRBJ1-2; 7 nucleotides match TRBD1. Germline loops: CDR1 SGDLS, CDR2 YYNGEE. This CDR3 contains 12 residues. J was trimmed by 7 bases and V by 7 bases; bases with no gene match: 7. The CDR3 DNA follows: TGTGCCAGCCTCGGCCAGGGGGTTGGCTACACCTTC. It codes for CASLGQGVGYTF.

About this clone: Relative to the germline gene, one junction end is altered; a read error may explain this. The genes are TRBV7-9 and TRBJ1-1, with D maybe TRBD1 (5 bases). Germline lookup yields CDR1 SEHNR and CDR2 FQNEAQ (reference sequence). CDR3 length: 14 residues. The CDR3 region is CASSLTGGNTEAFF. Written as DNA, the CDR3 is TGCGCCAGCAGCCTCACAGGTGGGAACACTGAAGCTTTCTTT.

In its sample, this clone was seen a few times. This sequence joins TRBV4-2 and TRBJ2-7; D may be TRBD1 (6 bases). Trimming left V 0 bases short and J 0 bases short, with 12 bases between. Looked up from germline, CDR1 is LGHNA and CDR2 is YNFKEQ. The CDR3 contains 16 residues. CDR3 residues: CASSQDRDISSYEQYF. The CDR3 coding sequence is TGTGCCAGCAGCCAAGACAGGGACATTAGCTCCTACGAGCAGTACTTC.

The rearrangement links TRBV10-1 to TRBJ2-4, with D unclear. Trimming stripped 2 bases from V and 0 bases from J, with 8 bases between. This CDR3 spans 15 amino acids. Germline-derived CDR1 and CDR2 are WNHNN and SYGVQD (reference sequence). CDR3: CASSEGQLAKNIQYF. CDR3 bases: TGCGCCAGCAGTGAGGGGCAACTAGCCAAAAACATTCAGTACTTC.

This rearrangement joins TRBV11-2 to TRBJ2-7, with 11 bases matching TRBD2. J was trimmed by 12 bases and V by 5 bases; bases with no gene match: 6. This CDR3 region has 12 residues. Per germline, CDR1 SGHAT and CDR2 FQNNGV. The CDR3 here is CASSATSGSLYF. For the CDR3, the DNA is TGTGCCAGCAGCGCCACTAGCGGGAGTCTGTACTTC.

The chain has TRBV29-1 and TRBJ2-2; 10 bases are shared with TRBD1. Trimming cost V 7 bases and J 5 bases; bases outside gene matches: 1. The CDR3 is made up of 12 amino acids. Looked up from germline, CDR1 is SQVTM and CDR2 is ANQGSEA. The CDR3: CSGDRGTGELFF. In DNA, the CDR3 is TGCAGCGGGGACAGGGGAACCGGGGAGCTGTTTTTT.

In nucleotides, the CDR3 is TGCGCCAGCAGCTTGTCTCAGGGAAGCCGGGGGACTGAAGCTTTCTTT. Protein sequence: CASSLSQGSRGTEAFF. The chain carries TRBV5-1 and TRBJ1-1, with D tentatively TRBD1 (5 bases). V was cut by 1 base and J by 5 bases, with 18 bases left in between. The germline gives CDR1 SGHRS, CDR2 YFSETQ. This CDR3 region has 16 residues.

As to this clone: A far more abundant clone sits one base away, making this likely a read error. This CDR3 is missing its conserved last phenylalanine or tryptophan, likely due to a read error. CDR3 sequence reads: CASSDSSGNTGELFL. The CDR3 DNA reads TGTGCCAGCAGTGACTCTAGCGGGAACACCGGGGAGCTGTTTCTT. This chain connects TRBV6-4 to TRBJ2-2; a weak D match, TRBD2 (6 bases). Looked up from germline, CDR1 is MRHNA and CDR2 is SNTAGT. The V gene lost 0 bases and the J gene lost 1 base, with 6 bases spanning the gap. The CDR3 is made up of 15 amino acids.

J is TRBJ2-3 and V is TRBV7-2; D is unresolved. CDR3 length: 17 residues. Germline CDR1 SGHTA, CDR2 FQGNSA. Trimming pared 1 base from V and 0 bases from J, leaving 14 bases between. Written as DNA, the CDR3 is TGTGCCAGCAGCTTAGAAATGTCCGCGCTTAGCACAGATACGCAGTATTTT. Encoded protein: CASSLEMSALSTDTQYF.

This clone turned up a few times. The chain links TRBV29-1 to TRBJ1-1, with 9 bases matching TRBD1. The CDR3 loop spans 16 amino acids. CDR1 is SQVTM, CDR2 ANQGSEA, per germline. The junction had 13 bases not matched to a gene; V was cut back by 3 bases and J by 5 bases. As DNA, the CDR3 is TGCAGCGTTGAGGATAGGACAGGGGAATGGATGACTGAAGCTTTCTTT. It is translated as CSVEDRTGEWMTEAFF.

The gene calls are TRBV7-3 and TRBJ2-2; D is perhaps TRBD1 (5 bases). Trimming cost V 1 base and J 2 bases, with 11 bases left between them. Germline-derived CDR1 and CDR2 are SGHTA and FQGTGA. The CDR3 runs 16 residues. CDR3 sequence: CASSLMRTKNTGELFF. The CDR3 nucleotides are TGTGCCAGCAGCTTAATGAGGACAAAAAACACCGGGGAGCTGTTTTTT.

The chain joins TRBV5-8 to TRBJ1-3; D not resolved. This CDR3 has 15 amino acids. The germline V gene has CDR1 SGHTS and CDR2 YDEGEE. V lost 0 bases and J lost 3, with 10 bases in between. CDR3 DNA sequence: TGTGCCAGCAGCTTGGGCGCGGGGATTGGAAACACCATATATTTT. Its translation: CASSLGAGIGNTIYF.

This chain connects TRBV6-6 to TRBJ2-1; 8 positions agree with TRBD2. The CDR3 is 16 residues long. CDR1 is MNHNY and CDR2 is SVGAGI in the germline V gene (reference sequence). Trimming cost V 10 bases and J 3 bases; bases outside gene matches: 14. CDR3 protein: CATIPFLSGSYNEQFF. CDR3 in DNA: TGTGCCACCATCCCCTTCTTGAGCGGGAGCTACAATGAGCAGTTCTTC.